The clone carrying this T cell receptor beta chain was seen ten or more times. As yet, its antigen is unknown. The data belong to a study of regulatory T cells in long-lasting Graves disease. The study, taken as a whole, reports: TCR diversity was lower in persistent Graves' patients than in newly diagnosed ones.

Both iRepertoire HTBI primers and Arm-PCR of CDR3 regions were used to build the TCR beta libraries. TCRdb re-analysed the multiplex PCR reads in MiXCR, keeping a single row per CDR3 protein. This table holds a few hundred thousand distinct CDR3 sequences, 15% to 20% found once. The time point was: newly diagnosed GD, antithyroid drugs for less than 3 months. Making the TCR library involved RNA that had been extracted from PBMCs. Patients of an endocrinology department in Xi'an, China, were included. Peripheral blood, at around 8.8 milliliters, went into EDTA tubes. The origin of this receptor is a female donor with Graves disease. The input for sequencing was peripheral blood mononuclear cells (PBMCs), taken at new diagnosis, from a patient treated with antithyroid drugs.

Here the CDR3 reads CSARPEQGAHNQPQHF. The CDR3 DNA reads TGCAGTGCTCGCCCGGAACAGGGAGCTCACAATCAGCCCCAGCATTTT. The V call is TRBV20-1, the J call TRBJ1-5, with a weak D call TRBD1 (6 bases). V was clipped by 5 bases and J by 3 bases, with 20 bases between them. This CDR3 is 16 amino acids long. Germline-derived CDR1 and CDR2 are DFQATT and SNEGSKA (reference sequence).